What follows are 23 T cell receptor beta chains derived from one specimen sequenced in a study of T cells expressing NK-cell markers. TCRdb reanalyzed the 5' RACE reads and collapses them to one entry per CDR3 protein, without DNA. This sample's clone table lists about 370,000 distinct CDR3 sequences. Sequencing used blood T cells: a sorted CD56 or NKG2C T cell subset, CD4+ or CD8+ T cells, or bulk PBMC T cells (not recorded which). The receptors come from a woman between 50 and 59 years old in good health.

The genes are TRBV20-1 and TRBJ1-2. The CDR3 sequence is 12 residues long. Germline V gene sequence: CDR1 DFQATT, CDR2 SNEGSKA (reference sequence). Here the CDR3 reads CSARDRHYGYTF.

This rearrangement joins TRBV5-1 to TRBJ2-6. The CDR3 is made up of 15 amino acids. CDR1 SGHRS and CDR2 YFSETQ come from the germline V gene. This CDR3 reads CASKIEGPGANVLTF.

The chain links TRBV6-5 to TRBJ1-1; TCRdb reports TRBD1, a call that lacks DNA to check it against. CDR1 and CDR2 (germline): MNHEY, SVGAGI. CDR3 length: 15 amino acids. CDR3 sequence: CASSNKGTGRIEAFF.

V is TRBV20-1 and J is TRBJ2-3; TCRdb selects TRBD2, and the lack of DNA leaves this call unchecked. Germline CDR1 reads DFQATT; CDR2 reads SNEGSKA (reference sequence). The CDR3 contains 17 residues. The CDR3 region is CSAREGTSGTSGDTQYF.

This chain links TRBV27 with TRBJ2-2; the D gene TCRdb calls, TRBD2, cannot be checked with no DNA. From germline, CDR1 is MNHEY and CDR2 SMNVEV (reference sequence). This CDR3 is 17 amino acids long. This CDR3 reads CASSPRRTSGDTGELFF.

The V call is TRBV10-2, the J call TRBJ2-2; TCRdb outputs TRBD2, but without DNA this stays unchecked. The CDR3 runs 15 residues. Germline values: CDR1 WSHSY, CDR2 SAAADI. The CDR3 loop reads CASQIAGAGTGELFF.

V is TRBV20-1 and J is TRBJ2-7; the D call of TRBD1 rests on TCRdb alone, since no DNA is present to check it. This CDR3 spans 15 amino acids. CDR1 and CDR2 (germline): DFQATT, SNEGSKA (reference sequence). CDR3 protein: CSAPDMGRPSYEQYF.

This chain joins TRBV3-1 and TRBJ2-1; the TCRdb call, TRBD2, lacks DNA for checking. Germline assignment: CDR1 LGHDT and CDR2 YNNKEL (reference sequence). CDR3 size: 16 residues. This CDR3 is CASSRMGALASREQFF.

The genes are TRBV2 and TRBJ2-1. The length of the CDR3 is 12 residues. CDR1 is SNHLY, CDR2 FYNNEI, per germline. The chain's CDR3 is CASSFDLTEQFF.

The chain recombines TRBV20-1 with TRBJ1-4; lacking DNA, the TRBD1 call made by TCRdb goes unchecked. The CDR3 consists of 15 residues. From germline, CDR1 is DFQATT and CDR2 SNEGSKA (reference sequence). CDR3: CSAIHSGQPIEKLFF.

This chain joins TRBV12-3 or TRBV12-4 and TRBJ1-5; TCRdb designates TRBD1, a call that cannot be tested without DNA. The CDR3 length is 15 residues. This chain's CDR3 is CASKGDRGLDQPQHF.

The V gene is TRBV6-5, the J gene TRBJ2-1; the TCRdb call, TRBD2, lacks DNA for checking. The CDR3 contains 18 residues. Germline loops: CDR1 MNHEY, CDR2 SVGAGI. The CDR3 protein is CASSYSMPLAGVHNEQFF.

The chain uses TRBV4-1 and TRBJ2-3; TCRdb picks TRBD1, but there is no DNA to check that call. The CDR3 totals 16 residues. Germline V gene data show CDR1 as MGHRA and CDR2 as YSYEKL. The CDR3 loop reads CASSLQGVVSTDTQYF.

The rearrangement joins TRBV5-1 to TRBJ2-1; with no DNA, the TCRdb D assignment of TRBD1 cannot be verified. Germline loops: CDR1 SGHRS, CDR2 YFSETQ. The CDR3 is 17 amino acids. The CDR3 here is CASSLVSGTVGYNEQFF.

The chain has TRBV20-1 and TRBJ2-3. The length of the CDR3 is 15 residues. Germline CDR1 reads DFQATT; CDR2 reads SNEGSKA (reference sequence). The CDR3: CSARQQRTSTDTQYF.

This chain joins TRBV20-1 and TRBJ2-4; the TRBD2 assignment by TCRdb is unverifiable without DNA. The CDR3 covers 15 residues. Germline V gene lookup returns CDR1 DFQATT and CDR2 SNEGSKA (reference sequence). CDR3 region: CSASGLAGAENIQYF.

The chain recombines TRBV6-2 or TRBV6-3 with TRBJ1-4; the TCRdb call, TRBD1, lacks DNA for checking. The germline V gene has CDR1 MNHEY and CDR2 SVGEGT. The length of the CDR3 is 17 residues. CDR3 amino acids: CASSYRVGKGAAEKLFF.

The V gene is TRBV20-1, the J gene TRBJ2-5; TCRdb's assignment of TRBD2 cannot be checked, as there is no DNA. Germline assignment: CDR1 DFQATT and CDR2 SNEGSKA (reference sequence). The CDR3 length is 14 residues. CDR3 residues: CSARGRQYQETQYF.

This sequence joins TRBV18 and TRBJ1-1. Germline CDR1 is KGHSH and CDR2 is LQKENI. This CDR3 comprises 13 residues. CDR3 amino acids: CASSPLLNTEAFF.

The chain is built from TRBV20-1 and TRBJ1-2. Germline V gives CDR1 DFQATT, CDR2 SNEGSKA (reference sequence). CDR3 length: 12 amino acids. The CDR3 sequence: CSASRGAGGYTF.

This sequence joins TRBV20-1 and TRBJ1-2; the TCRdb call, TRBD1, lacks DNA for checking. Per germline, CDR1 DFQATT and CDR2 SNEGSKA (reference sequence). The CDR3 contains 15 residues. This CDR3 is CSARRTGNSNYGYTF.

The V and J genes are TRBV29-1 and TRBJ2-1; the D gene TCRdb calls, TRBD1, cannot be checked with no DNA. Germline V gene lookup returns CDR1 SQVTM and CDR2 ANQGSEA. This CDR3 region has 11 residues. The CDR3 is CSVEYRDIEFF.

This chain links TRBV30 with TRBJ2-7; checking the TCRdb D call of TRBD2 is not possible without DNA. CDR1 GTSNPN and CDR2 SVGIG come from the germline V gene (reference sequence). There are 12 residues in the CDR3. CDR3 in amino acids: CAWKGQFYEQYF.